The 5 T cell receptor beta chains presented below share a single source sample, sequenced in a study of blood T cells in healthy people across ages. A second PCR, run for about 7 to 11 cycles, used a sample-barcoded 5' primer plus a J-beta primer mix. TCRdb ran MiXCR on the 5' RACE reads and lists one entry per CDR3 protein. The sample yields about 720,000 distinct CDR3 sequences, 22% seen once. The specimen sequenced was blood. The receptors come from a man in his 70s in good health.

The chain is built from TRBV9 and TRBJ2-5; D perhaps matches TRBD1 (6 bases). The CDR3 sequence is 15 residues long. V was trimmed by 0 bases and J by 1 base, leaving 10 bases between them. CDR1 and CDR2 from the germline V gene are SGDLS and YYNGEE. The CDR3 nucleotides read TGTGCCAGCAGCGTAGAGGGACACTTCCAAGAGACCCAGTACTTC. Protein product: CASSVEGHFQETQYF.

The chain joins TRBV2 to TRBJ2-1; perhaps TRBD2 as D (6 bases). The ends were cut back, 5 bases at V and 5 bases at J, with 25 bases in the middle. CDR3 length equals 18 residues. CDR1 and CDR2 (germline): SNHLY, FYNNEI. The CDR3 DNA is TGTGCCAGCAGTACTCCCGGGACTGGCCTGGGGGTCCACAATGAGCAGTTCTTC. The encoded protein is CASSTPGTGLGVHNEQFF. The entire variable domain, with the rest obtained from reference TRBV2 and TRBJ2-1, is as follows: EPEVTQTPSHQVTQMGQEVILRCVPISNHLYFYWYRQILGQKVEFLVSFYNNEISEKSEIFDDQFSVERPDGSNFTLKIRSTKLEDSAMYFCASSTPGTGLGVHNEQFFGPGTRLTVL.

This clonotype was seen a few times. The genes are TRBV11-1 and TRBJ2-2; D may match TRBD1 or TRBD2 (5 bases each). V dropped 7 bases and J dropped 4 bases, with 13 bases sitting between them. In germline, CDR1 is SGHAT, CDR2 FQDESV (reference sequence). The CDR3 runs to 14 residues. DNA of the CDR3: TGTGCCAGCAACCGGGACGCCCTCACCGGGGAGCTGTTTTTT. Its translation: CASNRDALTGELFF.

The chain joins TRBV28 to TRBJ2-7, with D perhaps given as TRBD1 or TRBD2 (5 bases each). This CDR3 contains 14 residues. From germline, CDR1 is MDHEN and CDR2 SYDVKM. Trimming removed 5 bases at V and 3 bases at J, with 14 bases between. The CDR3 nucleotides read TGTGCCAGCAGTACTTTAGGGACCTTCTACGAGCAGTACTTC. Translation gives CASSTLGTFYEQYF.

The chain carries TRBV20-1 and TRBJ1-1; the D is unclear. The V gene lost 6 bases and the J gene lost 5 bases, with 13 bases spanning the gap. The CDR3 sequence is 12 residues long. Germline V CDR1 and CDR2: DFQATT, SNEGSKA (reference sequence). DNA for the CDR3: TGCAGTGCCCCGGATGTAAAAACTGAAGCTTTCTTT. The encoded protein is CSAPDVKTEAFF.